The clone carrying this T cell receptor (beta chain) occurred a few times. In the same sample, other DNA sequences code for this CDR3. The data stem from a study of T cell responses to AZD1222 COVID-19 vaccine. V shed 0 bases and J shed 2 bases, with 5 bases lying between them. The CDR3 has 13 residues. In germline, CDR1 is SGHRS, CDR2 YFSETQ. Clones were read by immunoSEQ multiplex PCR, and TCRdb kept only the in-frame ones, dropping some. Of 250,000 to 300,000 clones detected, roughly 93% appear once; the ten largest clones hold less than 0.65%. Second doses at about 4 or about 12 weeks were pooled. The source is an adult who received the AZD1222 COVID-19 vaccine. V is TRBV5-1 and J is TRBJ1-2; D gene uncertain. This specimen consisted of peripheral blood, obtained 28 days after the second AZD1222 dose. CDR3 bases: TGCGCCAGCAGCTTGGACGGGAACTATGGCTACACCTTC. Its translation: CASSLDGNYGYTF.